A selection of T cell receptor beta chains follows, all from one sample in a study of CXCR3-negative and CXCR3-positive naive CD8 T cells. TCRdb reprocessed the 5' RACE reads, with one entry per CDR3 protein and no DNA. The table for this sample gives fewer than 60,000 distinct CDR3 sequences. Sample: memory CD8+ T cells from blood. The receptors come from a human donor in good health. Some clones in this sample may be carry-over from other donors' samples. CDR3s include the opening cysteine and the closing phenylalanine or tryptophan. Fields, in order: V gene, J gene, CDR3 protein.

TRBV28	TRBJ2-7	CASRGTGSYEQYF
TRBV2	TRBJ2-5	CASSERETQYF
TRBV7-7	TRBJ2-7	CASSQARGDEQYF
TRBV15	TRBJ2-3	CATSRTSGSTDTQYF
TRBV7-6	TRBJ2-7	CASSWGGDASYEQYF
TRBV25-1	TRBJ2-7	CASSEYDRAYEQYF
TRBV15	TRBJ2-6	CATSNRDSQPSGANVLTF
TRBV6-2/TRBV6-3	TRBJ2-7	CASGQGSTYEQYF
TRBV11-3	TRBJ2-7	CASSLGPGSEQYF
TRBV7-9	TRBJ2-7	CASSHPERDEQYF
TRBV4-2	TRBJ2-5	CASSLLSGGETQYF
TRBV27	TRBJ1-5	CASRPDGVSNQPQHF
TRBV10-2	TRBJ2-7	CASREGLAGEPMYYEQYF
TRBV6-2/TRBV6-3	TRBJ1-5	CASSWGTAYSNQPQHF
TRBV20-1	TRBJ1-2	CSARRTGYDYGYTF
TRBV29-1	TRBJ2-3	CSVGGSDTQYF
TRBV7-6	TRBJ2-3	CASSAGGGPSTDTQYF
TRBV23-1	TRBJ2-4	CASNGRLWGPGGDIQYF
TRBV2	TRBJ2-3	CASRGARGTDTQYF
TRBV15	TRBJ2-2	CATSSGGAHTGELFF
TRBV4-3	TRBJ2-3	CASSQEQGFTDTQYF
TRBV18	TRBJ2-1	CASSPEAGAYNEQFF
TRBV12-3/TRBV12-4	TRBJ1-3	CASSPGQDTIYF
TRBV27	TRBJ1-6	CASRPYGTENSPLHF
TRBV5-1	TRBJ2-7	CASSLELGTGYEQYF
TRBV5-1	TRBJ2-3	CASSFRNSDTDTQYF